This TCR beta chain was sequenced during a study of cytomegalovirus exposure and HLA in healthy donors (dated by TCRdb to about 2017). Broadly, across the study: According to an earlier analysis of a few hundred of the donors, some 180 million T cells yielded 120 million or so unique TCR beta sequences and approximately 300 Gb of sequence data. Among about 390 genotyped donors of the cohort, an average of around 240,000 unique TCR beta nucleotide sequences were sequenced per donor, around 20% of them non-productive. Besides the first cohort of approximately 710 subjects, a separate validation cohort made up of roughly 130 different subjects was used. An early release covering about 600 HLA-typed donors comprised 250 to 350 gigabases of sequencing data and around 85 million unique TCR sequences. The study was designed to test whether signatures of past pathogen exposure could be identified by cataloging public T cell receptors. Class I and class II HLA loci were covered by the typing at four-digit resolution. The study profiled the T cell repertoires of around 700 subjects by immunosequencing and related them to cytomegalovirus serostatus. Of the roughly 400 genotyped donors, over 70% fell in the genetic ancestry cluster associated with self-reported Caucasian donors. The number of donors typed differed by locus, with roughly 629-640 for A, B, C, DRB1 and DQB1, 522 for DQA1, under 610 for DPA1, and 472 for DPB1. The study combined high-throughput TCR immunosequencing, statistical association of individual TCRs with disease status, and machine learning to predict cytomegalovirus infection status. To study patterns of TCR occurrence, a later analysis re-analyzed previously published TCR beta repertoires from around 700 donors and added high-resolution HLA genotyping. Donor age, sex, ethnicity and CMV serostatus were collected together with the repertoire data. Every discovery cohort repertoire had been produced on one sequencing platform. Because of strong linkage in the cohort, roughly five DR-DQ haplotypes were treated as single units for association and clustering. Genome-wide SNP genotypes for about 65% of the 666 donors were used in a later genetic analysis, which treated that subset as a discovery cohort. An earlier analysis of 500 to 650 of the donors applied high-throughput TCR beta sequencing to assess whether each TCR beta V gene segment acted as functional or pseudogenic. The later analysis used no new phenotypic data to find candidate immune exposures, relying instead on TCR beta sequences and their occurrence across donors.

The CDR3 measures 15 amino acids from cysteine to phenylalanine. Only the CDR3 portion is preserved as DNA: 45 bases, with reading frame beginning at the first base. Sequences MNHNS (CDR1) and SASEGT (CDR2) are obtained from the germline V gene. V is pruned by 8 bases and J by 2 bases, leaving 6 bases of the junction without a gene match. The sample holds a few counts of this clone. Its recognized antigen is unknown. Base qualities are not at hand, and no much larger clone is one base apart. The cohort was made up of 650 to 700 healthy bone marrow donors. All cohort members were sampled while nominally healthy, although unrecorded immune exposures were likely present. The donor tested CMV seronegative and was one of the 352 seronegative cohort members. Each donor provided a peripheral blood sample, and peripheral blood mononuclear cells were used for TCR beta sequencing. Genomic DNA was extracted from the blood cell samples with the Qiagen DNeasy Blood Extraction Kit.

Library preparation was by the immunoSEQ multiplex PCR assay. For the multiplex PCR, a mixture combining 60 forward primers for TCR Vbeta segments and 13 reverse primers for TCR Jbeta segments was used. The CDR3 region of rearranged TCR beta genes was amplified from genomic DNA by a multiplex PCR assay. The Illumina HiSeq System was used to sequence the amplified TCR beta libraries as 87-base-pair reads. The original pipeline was this. A later analysis counted some 74 million unique TCR beta chains across the roughly 700 repertoires, and some 11 million of these chains were shared by at least two donors. Raw reads were error-corrected and collapsed into unique sequences with a nearest-neighbor algorithm that merged closely related sequences to remove PCR and sequencing errors. CDR3 sequences were aligned to IMGT reference sequences to assign V, D and J gene segments. For a sequence to be retained, a match of at least six nucleotides to both a V gene segment and a J gene segment was required. A rearrangement counted as productive if the CDR3 had no stop codons and remained in frame with V and J, and every other rearrangement counted as non-productive. CDR3 was defined by IMGT convention, running from the second conserved V-encoded cysteine to the conserved J-encoded phenylalanine. In an earlier analysis of around 600 of the donors, sequences lacking an unambiguous match to a single V gene segment were excluded. In an earlier analysis of 587 of the donors, V segments were called functional above 56.7% productive rearrangements and were called segregating when the between-donor standard deviation exceeded 5%. A statistical classification framework was built to diagnose cytomegalovirus status from the catalog of TCR beta chain sequences. In a later analysis, TCR nucleotide sequences were compared against IMGT/GENE-DB human TR gene sequences so that V and J genes could be assigned. A later analysis assigned CDR3 sequences and most-parsimonious VDJ recombination scenarios with the TCRdist pipeline. A later analysis defined each TCR beta chain by its CDR3 amino acid sequence plus V-gene family, and excluded reads lacking a unique V-gene family. In a later analysis, 450 to 600 highly shared, low-generation-probability nucleotide sequences were removed to address suspected cross-contamination and a sequencing artifact. In a later analysis, a clonal expansion index for each public chain was calculated from normalized within-repertoire ranks of inferred template counts. A later analysis computed generation probabilities with a VDJ recombination model fitted to out-of-frame rearrangements, and checked the results against IGoR. A later analysis scored TCR-TCR, TCR-HLA and TCR-CMV co-occurrence with hypergeometric tests, applying a repertoire-size bias correction to TCR pairs. To estimate false discovery rates, a later analysis permuted the HLA or CMV assignments 20 times. A later analysis grouped co-occurring TCRs with DBSCAN, adding TCRdist sequence similarity when clustering within HLA-allele-positive subsets. Co-occurrence clustering excluded repertoires with fewer than 30,000 or more than 120,000 public chains, plus five with anomalous nucleotide sharing. TCRdb obtained this table from immuneACCESS and retained in-frame rearrangements with V and J assigned. These tables miss some clones; where compared with another copy, unresolved V genes account for less than half of the shortfall, and the remainder is unexplained. That table is the source of V, J and clone size, and D and trimming were worked out from the DNA. The sample table holds about 110,000 clones, of which roughly 80% were seen once. The ten top clones hold 2% to 2.5% of the sample.

Study-level results and caveats: A further reported finding was that TCR beta sequences accurately predicted the HLA-A and HLA-B alleles for most subjects in the first cohort. Cytomegalovirus status was reported to be diagnosed by the classifier with high specificity and sensitivity in both the original and validation cohorts. In a later analysis, TCR association rates were found to vary across HLA loci, with the most associated TCRs seen for DRB1 alleles and the fewest for HLA-C alleles. A later analysis found that most CMV-associated TCR beta chains appeared HLA-restricted, with HLA associations seemingly driven largely by CMV exposure. The presence/absence analyses assumed that sequencing depth was roughly uniform across donors, and that assumption may not be true. Correlated functional status among segregating V segments might reflect linkage disequilibrium, but an unknown experimental factor could not be ruled out. Because counts were too low, 15 to 20 rarely observed V segments, including chromosome 9 orphons, were left out of the earlier analysis of 500 to 650 of the donors. A group of highly shared sequence variants was considered likely to be a technical artifact of the sequencing pipeline. This cohort had only TCR beta chains sequenced, and the lack of alpha or paired-chain data limited which features could be detected. In the study, some 160 TCR beta chains were listed as associated with cytomegalovirus. In an earlier analysis of 500 to 650 of the donors, most TCR beta V segments appeared in productive rearrangements about 87% or about 30% of the time, broadly matching IMGT annotations. In a later analysis, several top co-occurrence clusters were reported to appear linked to parvovirus B19, influenza, CMV and Epstein-Barr virus. When HLA alleles, especially DR and DQ, strongly co-occurred, attributing TCR associations to individual alleles was difficult. Because some donors lacked HLA typing at each locus, the association tests relied only on the typed subset. According to the authors, the approach could potentially be generalized to other disease states and immunological phenotypes. Because the 87-base-pair reads could not distinguish some IMGT-functional V segments, including TRBV6-2 and TRBV6-3, those segments were excluded. According to a later genetic analysis, donors in an Asian-associated ancestry cluster had fewer N-insertions in productive TCRs than the approximately 670-donor mean. A later genetic analysis associated a missense DCLRE1C variant with V-gene and J-gene trimming of TCR beta chains, and an independent cohort replicated the association. In vitro tests confirmed that a few of the cytomegalovirus-associated TCR beta chains recognize cytomegalovirus antigens. Across donors, most TCR sequences were observed very rarely, whereas some public TCRs were present in many individuals. In a later analysis, HLA-associated TCR beta chains showed more clonal expansion and lower generation probabilities than non-associated chains that were equally common. A later analysis associated some 17,000 TCR beta sequences with specific HLA alleles at a false discovery rate of 0.05. CMV serostatus was the only immune exposure information available for the cohort.

The origin of this receptor is a man between 25 and 39 years old in good health and CMV-seronegative. Recombination joined TRBV6-1 with TRBJ2-1; 10 nucleotides in the junction match TRBD1. Sample: PBMCs. The sequence in DNA is TGTGCCAGCCCGGCTGGGACAGGGGCCTACAATGAGCAGTTCTTC. The resulting protein is CASPAGTGAYNEQFF.